Following are 27 T cell receptor beta chains from one sample sequenced in a study of STAT5B mutations in CD4+ large granular lymphocyte leukemia. The repertoire was sequenced with immunoSEQ multiplex PCR; TCRdb's copy has only in-frame clones and lacks some. The sample has about 38,000 clones; around 72% are singletons. Material: CD4+ T cells from blood buffy coats. These receptors all come from a human donor in good health.

The J gene is TRBJ2-2, the V gene TRBV5-5; 13 bases are shared with TRBD2. From germline, CDR1 is SGHKS and CDR2 YYEKEE (reference sequence). Trimming removed 4 bases from V and 7 bases from J; junction bases left unmatched: 7. The CDR3 is 16 residues long. The chain's CDR3 is CASSPWTSGSGGELFF. CDR3 nucleotide sequence: TGTGCCAGCAGCCCCTGGACTAGCGGGAGTGGCGGGGAGCTGTTTTTT.

J is TRBJ2-5 and V is TRBV29-1, with TRBD1 matching 8 bases. J lost 0 bases, V lost 7 bases, and 7 bases had no gene match. From germline, CDR1 is SQVTM and CDR2 ANQGSEA. The CDR3 loop spans 14 amino acids. In DNA form, the CDR3 reads TGCAGCGCCCAACCGGGACAGGACCAAGAGACCCAGTACTTC. Translation gives CSAQPGQDQETQYF. The entire variable domain, with the rest obtained from reference TRBV29-1 and TRBJ2-5, is as follows: SAVISQKPSRDICQRGTSLTIQCQVDSQVTMMFWYRQQPGQSLTLIATANQGSEATYESGFVIDKFPISRPNLTFSTLTVSNMSPEDSSIYLCSAQPGQDQETQYFGPGTRLLVL.

The chain carries TRBV7-8 and TRBJ2-2; D gene uncertain. V was pared by 5 bases and J by 6 bases, with 7 bases between. Germline assignment: CDR1 SGHVS and CDR2 FQNEAQ. The CDR3 consists of 12 residues. DNA of the CDR3: TGTGCCAGCAGCGGGGTCGCCGGGGAGCTGTTTTTT. Protein sequence: CASSGVAGELFF. Combining the CDR3 with reference TRBV7-8 and TRBJ2-2 gives the whole variable domain GAGVSQSPRYKVAKRGQDVALRCDPISGHVSLFWYQQALGQGPEFLTYFQNEAQLDKSGLPSDRFFAERPEGSVSTLKIQRTQQEDSAVYLCASSGVAGELFFGEGSRLTVL.

This chain connects TRBV7-9 to TRBJ1-6; maybe TRBD1 (5 bases). The CDR3 consists of 13 residues. V lost 11 bases and J lost 5, with 13 bases in between. Germline CDR1 and CDR2: SEHNR and FQNEAQ (reference sequence). The CDR3 nucleotides read TGTGCCTCCCAAGGGACGGATAATTCACCCCTCCACTTT. Amino acid sequence: CASQGTDNSPLHF.

The V call is TRBV5-8, the J call TRBJ1-4; TRBD1 might be the D (5 bases). CDR1 is SGHTS, CDR2 YDEGEE, per germline. This CDR3 contains 14 residues. Trimming removed 0 bases at V and 7 bases at J, with 10 bases between. CDR3 DNA: TGTGCCAGCAGCTTGGAACGTGGGGGTGAAAAACTGTTTTTT. Protein sequence: CASSLERGGEKLFF. Full variable domain (remainder filled in from reference TRBV5-8 and TRBJ1-4): EAGVTQSPTHLIKTRGQQATLRCSPISGHTSVYWYQQALGLGLQFLLWYDEGEERNRGNFPPRFSGRQFPNYSSELNVNALELEDSALYLCASSLERGGEKLFFGSGTQLSVL.

The chain links TRBV7-9 to TRBJ2-1; D uncertain. Germline V gene sequence: CDR1 SEHNR, CDR2 FQNEAQ (reference sequence). With 0 bases removed from V and 10 bases from J, the gap between germline ends came to 7 bases. The CDR3 has 12 amino acids. The CDR3 protein is CASSLASGEQFF. The CDR3 nucleotides are TGTGCCAGCAGCTTAGCGAGTGGGGAGCAGTTCTTC.

This sequence joins TRBV7-9 and TRBJ2-6; D is unresolved. V was cut by 1 base and J by 2 bases, with 6 bases left in between. The CDR3 runs to 15 residues. Per germline, CDR1 SEHNR and CDR2 FQNEAQ (reference sequence). This chain's CDR3 is CASSLVGAGANVLTF. CDR3 bases: TGTGCCAGCAGCTTAGTCGGAGCTGGGGCCAACGTCCTGACTTTC.

The chain employs TRBV14 and TRBJ2-7; TRBD1 agrees at 7 bases. Per germline, CDR1 SGHDN and CDR2 FVKESK. J was trimmed by 5 bases and V by 4 bases; bases with no gene match: 11. The CDR3 totals 15 residues. CDR3 residues: CASSPQQGIVDEQYF. DNA for the CDR3: TGTGCCAGCAGCCCCCAACAGGGGATCGTGGACGAGCAGTACTTC. The variable domain in full, completed from reference TRBV14 and TRBJ2-7, reads EAGVTQFPSHSVIEKGQTVTLRCDPISGHDNLYWYRRVMGKEIKFLLHFVKESKQDESGMPNNRFLAERTGGTYSTLKVQPAELEDSGVYFCASSPQQGIVDEQYFGPGTRLTVT.

This clone was counted between two and nine times. The rearrangement uses TRBV19 and TRBJ2-6; D uncertain. Trimming removed 3 bases at V and 4 bases at J, with 16 bases between. This CDR3 contains 17 residues. Germline-derived CDR1 and CDR2 are LNHDA and SQIVND (reference sequence). The CDR3 here is CASSIQPPADGANVLTF. The CDR3 bases are TGTGCCAGTAGTATCCAACCCCCGGCAGACGGGGCCAACGTCCTGACTTTC.

This clone appeared a few times. The rearrangement links TRBV7-2 to TRBJ2-5; either TRBD1 or TRBD2 may supply D (6 bases each). Germline V gene data show CDR1 as SGHTA and CDR2 as FQGNSA. Trimming pared 5 bases from V and 5 bases from J, leaving 15 bases between. The CDR3 is 14 amino acids. As DNA, the CDR3 is TGTGCCAGCAGCCTCAGAGGGGGGCCGGAGACCCAGTACTTC. It yields the protein CASSLRGGPETQYF.

The V call is TRBV27, the J call TRBJ2-7; D is undetermined. This CDR3 region has 13 residues. Germline V gene lookup returns CDR1 MNHEY and CDR2 SMNVEV (reference sequence). V gave up 4 bases and J gave up 4 bases, with 11 bases separating them. In nucleotides, the CDR3 is TGTGCCAGCAGTTCGTGGGATCCTTACGAGCAGTACTTC. Its translation is CASSSWDPYEQYF.

The V and J genes are TRBV2 and TRBJ2-1; TRBD2 matches at 8 bases. Germline V gene sequence: CDR1 SNHLY, CDR2 FYNNEI. The CDR3 length is 15 residues. Germline trimming cut 9 bases from V and 7 bases from J; bases unmatched to any gene: 14. CDR3 loop: CASSTRGGAFNEQFF. Written as DNA, the CDR3 is TGTGCCAGTTCAACCCGGGGGGGTGCATTTAATGAGCAGTTCTTC.

The genes are TRBV4-1 and TRBJ2-5; 11 positions agree with TRBD1. Germline values: CDR1 MGHRA, CDR2 YSYEKL. With 1 base clipped from V and 5 bases from J, the junction kept 6 bases outside the gene matches. The CDR3 extends over 16 amino acids. The CDR3: CASSQGGQGALETQYF. The CDR3 region has the DNA TGCGCCAGCAGCCAAGGCGGACAGGGGGCATTGGAGACCCAGTACTTC.

V and J are TRBV19 and TRBJ2-1, with 10 nucleotides matching TRBD2. J lost 6 bases, V lost 11 bases, and 10 bases had no gene match. The CDR3 runs to 14 residues. Germline-derived CDR1 and CDR2 are LNHDA and SQIVND (reference sequence). The CDR3 loop reads CASIGTSVPNEQFF. CDR3 bases: TGTGCCTCGATAGGGACTAGCGTCCCCAATGAGCAGTTCTTC.

J is TRBJ1-2 and V is TRBV19; D is unresolved. Germline V gives CDR1 LNHDA, CDR2 SQIVND (reference sequence). The CDR3 runs 12 residues. Trimming removed 3 bases from V and 1 base from J, with 3 bases in between. CDR3 nucleotide sequence: TGTGCCAGTAGTATCCTTAACTATGGCTACACCTTC. This codes for CASSILNYGYTF.

The sample holds one count of this clone. The chain uses TRBV7-2 and TRBJ2-3, with TRBD2 identical over 12 bases. Trimming at V came to 3 bases and at J to 3 bases, leaving 1 base not matched to a gene. Germline CDR1 is SGHTA and CDR2 is FQGNSA. This CDR3 spans 15 amino acids. CDR3 amino acids: CASSFGLAGTDTQYF. CDR3 sequence (DNA): TGTGCCAGCAGCTTCGGACTAGCGGGAACAGATACGCAGTATTTT.

J is TRBJ2-5 and V is TRBV14, with 8 bases aligning to TRBD2. The V segment lost 0 bases and the J segment 5 bases; nucleotides outside the gene matches: 11. The CDR3 totals 17 residues. Germline V CDR1 and CDR2: SGHDN, FVKESK. In nucleotides, the CDR3 is TGTGCCAGCAGCCAAGAGGTGGGGACTAGACTTCGGGAGACCCAGTACTTC. It translates to CASSQEVGTRLRETQYF.

This clone was recorded once. The genes are TRBV21-1 and TRBJ2-1; the table's D call TRBD2 went unverified against the DNA. TRBV21-1 is labeled a pseudogene. This CDR3 spans 11 amino acids. DNA of the CDR3: TGTGCCAGGGGACTAGCCAATGAGCAGTTCTTC. It translates to CARGLANEQFF.

The chain employs TRBV7-2 and TRBJ2-1, with D possibly matching TRBD2 (6 bases). The V and J ends lost 4 bases and 7 bases respectively, with 11 bases between them. Germline V lookup: CDR1 SGHTA, CDR2 FQGNSA. The length of the CDR3 is 13 residues. CDR3 bases: TGTGCCAGCAGCTCGGGACTGGGGAATGAGCAGTTCTTC. Amino acids: CASSSGLGNEQFF.

This clone has a handful of counts. This chain connects TRBV9 to TRBJ1-5; perhaps TRBD1 as D (5 bases). The CDR3 spans 14 residues. Trimming removed 2 bases at V and 5 bases at J, with 11 bases between. Germline CDR1 reads SGDLS; CDR2 reads YYNGEE. CDR3 sequence (DNA): TGTGCCAGCAGCGTTGGGGACCGCGATCAGCCCCAGCATTTT. Translated, it gives CASSVGDRDQPQHF.

This chain uses TRBV18 with TRBJ1-4, with 7 bases that match TRBD1. CDR1 and CDR2 from the germline V gene are KGHSH and LQKENI. J was trimmed by 6 bases and V by 5 bases; bases with no gene match: 9. This CDR3 spans 15 amino acids. In nucleotides, the CDR3 is TGTGCCAGCTCAGAAAAAGGGACAGAGGATGAAAAACTGTTTTTT. It codes for CASSEKGTEDEKLFF.

The V and J genes are TRBV7-9 and TRBJ1-2; 8 bases are a match to TRBD1. The CDR3 totals 13 residues. CDR1 and CDR2 (germline): SEHNR, FQNEAQ (reference sequence). V lost 5 bases, J lost 8 bases, and 7 bases stayed unmatched. DNA for the CDR3: TGTGCCAGCAGCCAAACAGGGGGATCAGGCTACACCTTC. Its translation: CASSQTGGSGYTF.

The V call is TRBV6-1, the J call TRBJ2-7; tentatively, D is TRBD1 or TRBD2 (5 bases each). Germline V gene lookup returns CDR1 MNHNS and CDR2 SASEGT. V lost 6 bases, J lost 0 bases, and 12 bases lay in between. This CDR3 spans 14 amino acids. The CDR3 DNA follows: TGTGCCAGCAGCTGGGACGGGCCCTCCTACGAGCAGTACTTC. Translation: CASSWDGPSYEQYF.

J is TRBJ2-5 and V is TRBV6-1; possibly TRBD2 for D (6 bases). From germline, CDR1 is MNHNS and CDR2 SASEGT. The CDR3 is made up of 17 amino acids. V was trimmed by 0 bases and J by 1 base, leaving 15 bases between them. The CDR3 loop is CASSEAPLAFIQETQYF. The DNA for the CDR3 is TGTGCCAGCAGTGAAGCACCTCTAGCGTTCATCCAAGAGACCCAGTACTTC.

The rearrangement links TRBV6-5 to TRBJ1-3; D remains ambiguous. Germline V CDR1 and CDR2: MNHEY, SVGAGI. This CDR3 has 15 amino acids. The germline V and J ends were trimmed by 7 bases and 2 bases, with 15 bases remaining between them. DNA of the CDR3: TGTGCCAGCATGAAGGAATTAGTTCCTGGAAACACCATATATTTT. Residues: CASMKELVPGNTIYF.

The chain has TRBV21-1 and TRBJ2-1; TRBD2 was called by the table and not checked on the DNA. TRBV21-1 is assigned pseudogene status. This CDR3 spans 15 amino acids. The CDR3 region is CASSKLAGGPGEQFF. Here the CDR3 DNA reads TGTGCCAGCAGCAAACTGGCGGGGGGGCCCGGTGAGCAGTTCTTC.

This clone was found once. The rearrangement joins TRBV7-8 to TRBJ2-3, with TRBD2 matching 7 bases. Germline V gene lookup returns CDR1 SGHVS and CDR2 FQNEAQ. The CDR3 length is 15 residues. J lost 1 base, V lost 7 bases, and 8 bases had no gene match. The CDR3 nucleotides are TGTGCCAGCAACCTACTAGCGACACGCACAGATACGCAGTATTTT. This sequence encodes CASNLLATRTDTQYF.